This entry lists 19 T cell receptor beta chains sequenced from one sample in a study of T cells in Graves' hyperthyroidism and ophthalmopathy. The CDR3 regions of TCR beta were amplified from RNA transcripts. The HTBI primer set served for first-round RT-PCR of the TCR CDR3. From the multiplex PCR reads, TCRdb called clonotypes with MiXCR, one entry per CDR3 protein. The table lists around 700,000 distinct CDR3 sequences, 15% to 20% of them singletons, with 16% in the top ten. Sample: blood. These receptors were taken from a woman in her forties or fifties with Graves' hyperthyroidism that later progressed to Graves' ophthalmopathy.

The sample holds many counts of this clonotype. The genes are TRBV5-6 and TRBJ2-5, with 7 positions matching TRBD1. The ends lost 4 bases at V and 2 bases at J; junction bases unmatched: 5. There are 14 residues in the CDR3. Germline CDR1 is SGHDT and CDR2 is YYEEEE. CDR3 DNA: TGTGCCAGCAGCATACAGGGGTCACAAGAGACCCAGTACTTC. Its translation is CASSIQGSQETQYF.

The sample holds a few counts of this clonotype. V is TRBV7-9 and J is TRBJ2-1; 8 bases align to TRBD2. This CDR3 has 18 amino acids. The germline gives CDR1 SEHNR, CDR2 FQNEAQ (reference sequence). The trim removed 3 bases at V and 0 bases at J, leaving 10 bases unmatched. This chain's CDR3 is CASSFSAGESSSYNEQFF. CDR3 bases: TGTGCCAGCAGCTTCTCAGCGGGGGAATCGAGCTCCTACAATGAGCAGTTCTTC.

CDR3 bases: TGTGCCAGCAGTTTTTTCGGGACTACCGGGGGCACAGATACGCAGTATTTT. It translates to CASSFFGTTGGTDTQYF. The chain employs TRBV2 and TRBJ2-3; 7 nucleotides agree with TRBD2. This CDR3 spans 17 amino acids. The germline gives CDR1 SNHLY, CDR2 FYNNEI. The V gene end was trimmed by 5 bases and the J gene end by 1 base; junction bases not matched to a gene: 12. Filled out from reference TRBV2 and TRBJ2-3, the complete variable domain reads EPEVTQTPSHQVTQMGQEVILRCVPISNHLYFYWYRQILGQKVEFLVSFYNNEISEKSEIFDDQFSVERPDGSNFTLKIRSTKLEDSAMYFCASSFFGTTGGTDTQYFGPGTRLTVL.

The chain carries TRBV12-3 or TRBV12-4 and TRBJ1-4, with 8 positions matching TRBD1. The V segment lost 7 bases and the J segment 7 bases; nucleotides outside the gene matches: 11. The CDR3 totals 15 residues. CDR3 region: CASTKPDRVGEKLFF. The DNA of the CDR3 is TGTGCCAGCACCAAACCGGACAGGGTTGGTGAAAAACTGTTTTTT.

The rearrangement joins TRBV7-9 to TRBJ2-1; TRBD2 might be the D (5 bases). Trimming removed 7 bases at V and 10 bases at J, with 11 bases between. Looked up from germline, CDR1 is SEHNR and CDR2 is FQNEAQ (reference sequence). This CDR3 has 11 amino acids. The DNA for the CDR3 is TGTGCCAGCACAGAGACGGGAGAGCAGTTCTTC. It is translated as CASTETGEQFF.

This chain links TRBV11-2 with TRBJ2-2; D is possibly TRBD1 (7 bases). From germline, CDR1 is SGHAT and CDR2 FQNNGV. The CDR3 sequence is 15 residues long. V was pared by 5 bases and J by 3 bases, with 13 bases between. The CDR3 sequence is CASSGTGEDTGELFF. The CDR3 DNA follows: TGTGCCAGCAGCGGTACAGGGGAGGACACCGGGGAGCTGTTTTTT.

V is TRBV29-1 and J is TRBJ2-7, with 8 bases lining up with TRBD2. Germline V gene lookup returns CDR1 SQVTM and CDR2 ANQGSEA. The junction had 8 bases not matched to a gene; V was cut back by 5 bases and J by 5 bases. The CDR3 has 13 amino acids. DNA for the CDR3: TGCAGCGTTACAATAGCGGGGACACACGAGCAGTACTTC. Translating it yields CSVTIAGTHEQYF.

This chain links TRBV6-1 with TRBJ2-5, with TRBD1 identical over 8 bases. Trimming cost V 5 bases and J 0 bases; bases outside gene matches: 11. Germline V gene sequence: CDR1 MNHNS, CDR2 SASEGT. The CDR3 has 17 residues. CDR3 sequence (DNA): TGTGCCAGCAGTAGGATGACCGGGACAGGCTACCAAGAGACCCAGTACTTC. Translating gives CASSRMTGTGYQETQYF.

This clonotype was seen repeatedly, ten times or more. The chain joins TRBV7-9 to TRBJ1-2; TRBD1 matches 10 bases. The V gene end was trimmed by 8 bases and the J gene end by 6 bases; junction bases not matched to a gene: 9. There are 14 residues in the CDR3. The germline gives CDR1 SEHNR, CDR2 FQNEAQ (reference sequence). CDR3 protein: CASAGTGVSHGYTF. Written as DNA, the CDR3 is TGTGCCAGCGCCGGGACAGGGGTTTCGCATGGCTACACCTTC. Complete variable domain (other parts from reference TRBV7-9 and TRBJ1-2): DTGVSQNPRHKITKRGQNVTFRCDPISEHNRLYWYRQTLGQGPEFLTYFQNEAQLEKSRLLSDRFSAERPKGSFSTLEIQRTEQGDSAMYLCASAGTGVSHGYTFGSGTRLTVV.

This clonotype was recorded many times. This chain joins TRBV9 and TRBJ2-2; no clear D. Trimming took off 0 bases at V and 5 bases at J, with 5 bases between the two ends. This CDR3 region has 13 residues. Germline CDR1 reads SGDLS; CDR2 reads YYNGEE. CDR3: CASSVEGTGELFF. CDR3 sequence (DNA): TGTGCCAGCAGCGTAGAAGGGACCGGGGAGCTGTTTTTT.

This clonotype occurred many times. CDR3 amino acids: CASSLDLRDTGELFF. DNA of the CDR3: TGTGCCAGCAGCTTAGATCTCCGGGACACCGGGGAGCTGTTTTTT. The rearrangement joins TRBV11-2 to TRBJ2-2; D ambiguous. This CDR3 has 15 amino acids. Germline values: CDR1 SGHAT, CDR2 FQNNGV. The V end was cut by 0 bases, the J end by 3 bases, with 8 bases between.

There are a few counts of this clonotype. This chain joins TRBV4-1 and TRBJ1-5; no clear D. The CDR3 is 13 amino acids. From germline, CDR1 is MGHRA and CDR2 YSYEKL. V was pared by 6 bases and J by 3 bases, with 9 bases between. CDR3 nucleotide sequence: TGCGCCAGCAGTGGGGTCATCAATCAGCCCCAGCATTTT. Translating gives CASSGVINQPQHF.

This chain uses TRBV30 with TRBJ1-4; 7 positions agree with TRBD1. Germline V gene data show CDR1 as GTSNPN and CDR2 as SVGIG (reference sequence). V trimming: 2 bases; J trimming: 0 bases; junction bases outside the gene matches: 3. The CDR3 has 15 amino acids. Written as DNA, the CDR3 is TGTGCCTGGAGTAGGACAGGAACAACTAATGAAAAACTGTTTTTT. Protein sequence: CAWSRTGTTNEKLFF.

The chain combines TRBV29-1 with TRBJ1-1; D unclear. This CDR3 contains 14 residues. V gave up 5 bases and J gave up 0 bases, with 13 bases separating them. The germline gives CDR1 SQVTM, CDR2 ANQGSEA. The CDR3 sequence: CSVQGYNLNTEAFF. The CDR3 nucleotides are TGCAGCGTTCAAGGGTACAACCTGAACACTGAAGCTTTCTTT. The entire variable domain, with the rest obtained from reference TRBV29-1 and TRBJ1-1, is as follows: SAVISQKPSRDICQRGTSLTIQCQVDSQVTMMFWYRQQPGQSLTLIATANQGSEATYESGFVIDKFPISRPNLTFSTLTVSNMSPEDSSIYLCSVQGYNLNTEAFFGQGTRLTVV.

In this sample, this clonotype turned up a few times. V is TRBV11-3 and J is TRBJ2-5; TRBD2 matches 7 bases. Germline CDR1 SGHNT, CDR2 YENEEA. CDR3 length: 14 amino acids. J was trimmed by 4 bases and V by 6 bases; bases with no gene match: 8. The CDR3 DNA sequence: TGTGCCAGCAGACCCGGGGAGGGATCAGAGACCCAGTACTTC. This gives the protein CASRPGEGSETQYF. The entire variable domain, with the rest obtained from reference TRBV11-3 and TRBJ2-5, is as follows: EAGVVQSPRYKIIEKKQPVAFWCNPISGHNTLYWYLQNLGQGPELLIRYENEEAVDDSQLPKDRFSAERLKGVDSTLKIQPAELGDSAVYLCASRPGEGSETQYFGPGTRLLVL.

The rearrangement links TRBV4-2 to TRBJ2-2; D ambiguous. The CDR3 runs to 16 residues. Germline V gives CDR1 LGHNA, CDR2 YNFKEQ. Trimming removed 6 bases from V and 8 bases from J, with 22 bases in between. The CDR3 DNA follows: TGTGCCAGCAGTTCGGTATGGACCCCTTACGGAGGGGAGCTGTTTTTT. Protein sequence: CASSSVWTPYGGELFF.

This clonotype was seen a few times. The chain is built from TRBV27 and TRBJ2-7; D possibly uses TRBD1 or TRBD2 (5 bases each). V gave up 3 bases and J gave up 2 bases, with 11 bases separating them. In germline, CDR1 is MNHEY, CDR2 SMNVEV (reference sequence). This CDR3 has 14 amino acids. The CDR3: CASSLRGRAYEQYF. CDR3 DNA: TGTGCCAGCAGTTTGAGGGGCAGGGCCTACGAGCAGTACTTC.

This clonotype was seen many times. The chain carries TRBV11-1 and TRBJ2-7; 7 bases fit TRBD1. CDR1 is SGHAT, CDR2 FQDESV, per germline (reference sequence). There are 15 residues in the CDR3. J gave up 0 bases and V 1 base, and 3 bases lay outside the gene matches. The CDR3 sequence: CASSLEQGYSYEQYF. The CDR3 region has the DNA TGTGCCAGCAGCTTAGAACAGGGGTACTCCTACGAGCAGTACTTC.

The V call is TRBV27, the J call TRBJ1-4; D ambiguous. The CDR3 consists of 14 residues. From germline, CDR1 is MNHEY and CDR2 SMNVEV (reference sequence). V lost 3 bases, J lost 0 bases, and 5 bases lay in between. CDR3 in amino acids: CASSFKTTNEKLFF. CDR3 DNA: TGTGCCAGCAGTTTCAAAACAACTAATGAAAAACTGTTTTTT.